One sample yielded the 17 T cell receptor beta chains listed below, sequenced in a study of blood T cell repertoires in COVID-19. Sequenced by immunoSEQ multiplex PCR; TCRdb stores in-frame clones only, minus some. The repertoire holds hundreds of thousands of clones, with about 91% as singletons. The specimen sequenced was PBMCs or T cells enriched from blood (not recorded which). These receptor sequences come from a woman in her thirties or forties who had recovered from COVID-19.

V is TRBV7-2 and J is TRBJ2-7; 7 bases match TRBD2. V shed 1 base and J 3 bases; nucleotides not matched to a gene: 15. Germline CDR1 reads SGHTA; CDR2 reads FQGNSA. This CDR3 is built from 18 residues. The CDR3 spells CASSLGPLADNLRYEQYF. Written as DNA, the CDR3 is TGTGCCAGCAGCTTAGGGCCTCTAGCGGACAACCTTCGCTACGAGCAGTACTTC.

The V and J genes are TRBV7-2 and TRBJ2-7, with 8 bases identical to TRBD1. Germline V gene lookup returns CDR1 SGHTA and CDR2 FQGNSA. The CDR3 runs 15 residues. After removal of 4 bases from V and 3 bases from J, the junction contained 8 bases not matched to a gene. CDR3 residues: CASSYRTGSYYEQYF. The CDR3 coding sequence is TGTGCCAGCAGCTACCGGACAGGGTCTTACTACGAGCAGTACTTC.

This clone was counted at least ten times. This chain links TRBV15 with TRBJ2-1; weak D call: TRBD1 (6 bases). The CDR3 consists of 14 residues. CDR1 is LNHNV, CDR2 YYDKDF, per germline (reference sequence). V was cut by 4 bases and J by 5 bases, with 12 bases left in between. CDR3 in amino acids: CATSTNRVDNEQFF. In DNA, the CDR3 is TGTGCCACCAGCACGAACAGGGTGGACAATGAGCAGTTCTTC.

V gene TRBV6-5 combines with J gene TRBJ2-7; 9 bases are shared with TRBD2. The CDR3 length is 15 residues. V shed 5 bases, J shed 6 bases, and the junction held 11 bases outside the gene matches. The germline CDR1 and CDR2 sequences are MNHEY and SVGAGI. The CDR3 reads CASSPLPVAGVEQYF. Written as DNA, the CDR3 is TGTGCCAGCAGTCCCCTACCGGTAGCGGGAGTCGAGCAGTACTTC.

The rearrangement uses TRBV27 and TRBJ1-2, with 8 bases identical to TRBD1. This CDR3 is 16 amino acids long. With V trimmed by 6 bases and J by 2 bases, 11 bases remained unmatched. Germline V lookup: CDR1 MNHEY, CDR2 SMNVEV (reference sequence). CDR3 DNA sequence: TGTGCCAGCAGCCTAACAGGGGGGGGCCGGAACTATGGCTACACCTTC. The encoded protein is CASSLTGGGRNYGYTF.

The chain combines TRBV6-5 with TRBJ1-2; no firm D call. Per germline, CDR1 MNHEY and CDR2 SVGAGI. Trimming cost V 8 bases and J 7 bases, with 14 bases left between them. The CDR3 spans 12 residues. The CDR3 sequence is CASARLPGGYTF. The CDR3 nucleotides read TGTGCCAGCGCCAGACTGCCTGGTGGCTACACCTTC.

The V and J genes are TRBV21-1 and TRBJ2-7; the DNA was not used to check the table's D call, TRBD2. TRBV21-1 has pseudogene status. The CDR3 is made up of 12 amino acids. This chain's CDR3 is CASSKVSREQYF. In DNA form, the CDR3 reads TGTGCCAGCAGCAAAGTCTCCCGCGAGCAGTACTTC.

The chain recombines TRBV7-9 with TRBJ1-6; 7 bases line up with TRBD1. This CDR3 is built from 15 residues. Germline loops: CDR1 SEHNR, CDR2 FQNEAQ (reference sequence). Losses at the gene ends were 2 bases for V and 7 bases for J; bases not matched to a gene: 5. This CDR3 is CASSLPGQVNSPLHF. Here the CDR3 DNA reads TGTGCCAGCAGCTTACCCGGACAGGTGAATTCACCCCTCCACTTT.

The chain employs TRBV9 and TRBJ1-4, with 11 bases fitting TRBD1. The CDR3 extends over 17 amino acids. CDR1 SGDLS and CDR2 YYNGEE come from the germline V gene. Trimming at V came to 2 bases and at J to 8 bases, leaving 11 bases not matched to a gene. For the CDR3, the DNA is TGTGCCAGCAGCGTCGGACAGGGGGCGAACTGGGTAGAAAAACTGTTTTTT. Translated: CASSVGQGANWVEKLFF.

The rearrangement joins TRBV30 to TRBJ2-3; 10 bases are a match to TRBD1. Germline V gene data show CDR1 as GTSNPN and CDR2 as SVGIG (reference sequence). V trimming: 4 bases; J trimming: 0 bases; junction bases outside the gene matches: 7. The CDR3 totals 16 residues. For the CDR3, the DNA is TGTGCCTGGAACCCCGGGACAGGGGAAAGCACAGATACGCAGTATTTT. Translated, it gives CAWNPGTGESTDTQYF.

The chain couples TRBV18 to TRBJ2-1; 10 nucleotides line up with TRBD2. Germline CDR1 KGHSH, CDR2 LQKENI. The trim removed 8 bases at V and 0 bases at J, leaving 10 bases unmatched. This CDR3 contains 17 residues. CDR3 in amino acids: CASARVSGGSSYNEQFF. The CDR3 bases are TGTGCCAGCGCCCGGGTTAGCGGGGGGAGCTCCTACAATGAGCAGTTCTTC.

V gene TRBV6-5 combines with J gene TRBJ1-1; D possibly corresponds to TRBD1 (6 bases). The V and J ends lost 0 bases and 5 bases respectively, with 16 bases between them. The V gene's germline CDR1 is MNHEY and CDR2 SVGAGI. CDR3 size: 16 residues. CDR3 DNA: TGTGCCAGCAGTTACTCGAGATGGGTCCAGGGGACTGAAGCTTTCTTT. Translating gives CASSYSRWVQGTEAFF.

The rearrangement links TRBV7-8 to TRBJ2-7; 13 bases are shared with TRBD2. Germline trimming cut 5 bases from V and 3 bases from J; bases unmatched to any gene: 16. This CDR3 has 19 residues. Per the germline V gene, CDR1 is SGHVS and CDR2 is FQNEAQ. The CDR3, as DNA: TGTGCCAGCAGCCTCGAGGCCCGCCGACTAGCGGGAGGCAGCTACGAGCAGTACTTC. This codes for CASSLEARRLAGGSYEQYF. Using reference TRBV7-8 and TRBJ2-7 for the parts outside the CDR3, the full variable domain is GAGVSQSPRYKVAKRGQDVALRCDPISGHVSLFWYQQALGQGPEFLTYFQNEAQLDKSGLPSDRFFAERPEGSVSTLKIQRTQQEDSAVYLCASSLEARRLAGGSYEQYFGPGTRLTVT.

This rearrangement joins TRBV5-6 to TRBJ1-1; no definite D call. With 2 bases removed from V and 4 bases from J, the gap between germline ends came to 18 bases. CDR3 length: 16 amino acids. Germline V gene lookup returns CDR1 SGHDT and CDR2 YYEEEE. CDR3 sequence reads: CASSLRATNRGTEAFF. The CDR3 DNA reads TGTGCCAGCAGCTTAAGGGCCACGAACCGGGGCACTGAAGCTTTCTTT.

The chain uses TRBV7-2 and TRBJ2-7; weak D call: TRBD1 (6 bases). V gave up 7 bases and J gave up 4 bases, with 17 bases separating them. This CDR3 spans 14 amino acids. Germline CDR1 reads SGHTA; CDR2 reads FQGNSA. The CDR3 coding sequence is TGTGCCAGCACCGGGACACCCGCGCTGTACGAGCAGTACTTC. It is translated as CASTGTPALYEQYF.

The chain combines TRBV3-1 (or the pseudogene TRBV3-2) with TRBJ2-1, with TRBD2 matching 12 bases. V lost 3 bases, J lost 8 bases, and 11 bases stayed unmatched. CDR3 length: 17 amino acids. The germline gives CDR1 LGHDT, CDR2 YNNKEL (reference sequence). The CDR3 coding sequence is TGTGCCAGCAGCCAGGTACCTAGCGGGAGGGCTGCGGATGAGCAGTTCTTC. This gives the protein CASSQVPSGRAADEQFF.

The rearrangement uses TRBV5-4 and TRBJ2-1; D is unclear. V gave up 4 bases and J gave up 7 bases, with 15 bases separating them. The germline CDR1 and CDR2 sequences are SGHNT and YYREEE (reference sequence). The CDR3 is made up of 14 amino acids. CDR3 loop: CASSITTAWNEQFF. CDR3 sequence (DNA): TGTGCCAGCAGCATTACAACAGCCTGGAATGAGCAGTTCTTC.